A single sample gave rise to the 22 T cell receptor beta chains below, sequenced in a study of T cells after yellow fever vaccination. TCRdb used MiXCR to reprocess the 5' RACE reads, holding one entry per CDR3 protein. This table holds approximately 300,000 distinct CDR3 sequences, approximately 13% found once. Source: CD4+ T cells sorted from PBMCs, taken 45 days after the yellow fever booster vaccination. These receptors all come from a man aged 25 to 45 who received the YFV17D yellow fever vaccine.

CDR3 loop: CASSFSGTRSGELFF. The CDR3 DNA reads TGTGCCAGCAGCTTTTCGGGGACGAGGAGCGGGGAGCTGTTTTTT. The V gene is TRBV7-7, the J gene TRBJ2-2; D is tentatively TRBD1 or TRBD2 (5 bases each). This CDR3 comprises 15 residues. Trimming shortened V by 3 bases and J by 7 bases, and 15 bases separated the two germline ends. Per the germline V gene, CDR1 is SSHAT and CDR2 is FNYEAQ (reference sequence).

This clonotype has only a few counts. The V gene is TRBV10-2, the J gene TRBJ2-7; D is unresolved. The CDR3 has 14 residues. Per germline, CDR1 WSHSY and CDR2 SAAADI. V shed 5 bases and J shed 3 bases, with 14 bases lying between them. The CDR3 DNA follows: TGCGCCAGCAGTTCTGGTCTAGAGAACTACGAGCAGTACTTC. It encodes CASSSGLENYEQYF.

The rearrangement links TRBV7-2 to TRBJ2-3, with 8 bases fitting TRBD1. This CDR3 contains 12 residues. Germline lookup yields CDR1 SGHTA and CDR2 FQGNSA. V trimming: 5 bases; J trimming: 15 bases; junction bases outside the gene matches: 10. CDR3 sequence reads: CASSPGQELSYF. In nucleotides, the CDR3 is TGTGCCAGCAGCCCGGGACAGGAGCTTAGTTATTTT.

The chain combines TRBV12-3 or TRBV12-4 with TRBJ2-7, with 13 bases aligning to TRBD2. This CDR3 has 15 residues. The junction had 3 bases not matched to a gene; V was cut back by 5 bases and J by 2 bases. The CDR3 region is CASSAGLAGTYEQYF. The CDR3 coding sequence is TGTGCCAGCAGTGCGGGACTAGCGGGAACCTACGAGCAGTACTTC.

The chain recombines TRBV12-3 or TRBV12-4 with TRBJ2-1; 8 bases line up with TRBD1. The CDR3 spans 13 residues. Germline trimming cut 3 bases from V and 10 bases from J; bases unmatched to any gene: 5. The CDR3 sequence: CASSFGQGGEQFF. For the CDR3, the DNA is TGTGCCAGCAGTTTTGGACAGGGCGGAGAGCAGTTCTTC.

This rearrangement joins TRBV2 to TRBJ2-7; 10 bases match TRBD2. This CDR3 has 15 amino acids. Germline CDR1 is SNHLY and CDR2 is FYNNEI. After removal of 11 bases from V and 1 base from J, the junction contained 11 bases not matched to a gene. The CDR3 is CAVFPGTSESYEQYF. CDR3 DNA: TGTGCCGTTTTTCCCGGGACTAGCGAATCCTACGAGCAGTACTTC.

This clonotype was seen more than once but under ten times. The chain joins TRBV7-2 to TRBJ1-2; D is perhaps TRBD1 (6 bases). The CDR3 covers 14 residues. Germline values: CDR1 SGHTA, CDR2 FQGNSA. Trimming removed 3 bases at V and 6 bases at J, with 14 bases between. CDR3 DNA: TGTGCCAGCAGCTTCACTAGGGGGAATCATGGCTACACCTTC. Its translation: CASSFTRGNHGYTF.

V is TRBV5-1 and J is TRBJ2-7; 8 nucleotides line up with TRBD2. This CDR3 comprises 13 residues. Germline V lookup: CDR1 SGHRS, CDR2 YFSETQ. J gave up 3 bases and V 6 bases, and 5 bases lay outside the gene matches. CDR3 in DNA: TGCGCCAGCACCGTTCTAGCGGGCTACGAGCAGTACTTC. The encoded protein is CASTVLAGYEQYF.

This clonotype was seen more than once but under ten times. The chain uses TRBV4-2 and TRBJ2-7, with D perhaps TRBD2 (6 bases). CDR1 and CDR2 (germline): LGHNA, YNFKEQ. V was cut by 0 bases and J by 5 bases, with 17 bases left in between. This CDR3 comprises 16 residues. The DNA of the CDR3 is TGTGCCAGCAGCCAAGATAGGCGGGATTTGAGGAACGAGCAGTACTTC. This gives the protein CASSQDRRDLRNEQYF.

This rearrangement joins TRBV2 to TRBJ2-7; 8 bases agree with TRBD1. Germline V lookup: CDR1 SNHLY, CDR2 FYNNEI. The CDR3 length is 15 residues. V was clipped by 5 bases and J by 0 bases; unmatched bases: 6. In DNA, the CDR3 is TGTGCCAGCAGTTCCCAGGGGGCTTTCTCCTACGAGCAGTACTTC. Its translation: CASSSQGAFSYEQYF.

The chain employs TRBV12-3 or TRBV12-4 and TRBJ2-3; 7 bases line up with TRBD1. This CDR3 comprises 14 residues. The ends lost 5 bases at V and 3 bases at J; junction bases unmatched: 5. The CDR3 region is CASSVGGATDTQYF. The CDR3, as DNA: TGTGCCAGCAGTGTAGGGGGCGCGACAGATACGCAGTATTTT.

This clonotype occurred a few times. The genes are TRBV7-2 and TRBJ2-7; tentatively, D is TRBD1 (5 bases). Germline V gene lookup returns CDR1 SGHTA and CDR2 FQGNSA. This CDR3 spans 14 amino acids. V lost 3 bases to trimming and J lost 2 bases, with 11 bases between them. The CDR3 coding sequence is TGTGCCAGCAGCTTTCAGGGTGTCGCCTACGAGCAGTACTTC. This gives the protein CASSFQGVAYEQYF.

CDR3: CSVSGQSSNQPQHF. The DNA for the CDR3 is TGCAGCGTTTCGGGACAGAGTAGCAATCAGCCCCAGCATTTT. V is TRBV29-1 and J is TRBJ1-5, with 7 bases matching TRBD1. The CDR3 sequence is 14 residues long. CDR1 SQVTM and CDR2 ANQGSEA come from the germline V gene. Trimming at V came to 5 bases and at J to 0 bases, leaving 4 bases not matched to a gene.

The chain joins TRBV7-2 to TRBJ2-1; D gene unclear. V lost 4 bases, J lost 4 bases, and 11 bases lay in between. Germline CDR1 is SGHTA and CDR2 is FQGNSA. This CDR3 has 14 residues. The CDR3 coding sequence is TGTGCCAGCAGCTCAGACGGAAAATACAATGAGCAGTTCTTC. Encoded protein: CASSSDGKYNEQFF.

This clonotype has more than one count but fewer than ten. V usage is TRBV6-2 or TRBV6-3 and J usage is TRBJ2-2, with D perhaps assigned TRBD1 or TRBD2 (5 bases each). Between the trimmed V and J ends, which lost 8 bases and 6 bases, there was a span of 10 bases. Per the germline V gene, CDR1 is MNHEY and CDR2 is SVGEGT. The CDR3 runs 12 residues. The CDR3 DNA sequence: TGTGCCAGCTATGGGACGGCCGGGGAGCTGTTTTTT. Protein: CASYGTAGELFF.

The chain joins TRBV14 to TRBJ2-1; a weak D match, TRBD1 (5 bases). The ends were cut back, 6 bases at V and 10 bases at J, with 10 bases in the middle. The CDR3 contains 11 residues. The germline CDR1 and CDR2 sequences are SGHDN and FVKESK. CDR3 DNA: TGTGCCAGCAGTCGAAACAGGGAGCAGTTCTTC. Translating it yields CASSRNREQFF.

The chain has TRBV27 and TRBJ2-6, with 9 bases matching TRBD2. This CDR3 has 18 residues. CDR1 is MNHEY and CDR2 is SMNVEV in the germline V gene (reference sequence). After removal of 4 bases from V and 0 bases from J, the junction contained 7 bases not matched to a gene. The CDR3 reads CASSSRAGGVSGANVLTF. CDR3 sequence (DNA): TGTGCCAGCAGTTCCCGGGCGGGAGGGGTCTCTGGGGCCAACGTCCTGACTTTC.

This clonotype was counted a few times. J is TRBJ2-2 and V is TRBV5-1; 7 bases line up with TRBD1. The germline gives CDR1 SGHRS, CDR2 YFSETQ. J gave up 7 bases and V 3 bases, and 9 bases lay outside the gene matches. The CDR3 has 15 residues. The CDR3 sequence is CASSSGQEKNGELFF. The DNA for the CDR3 is TGCGCCAGCAGCTCAGGACAGGAAAAAAACGGGGAGCTGTTTTTT.

V gene TRBV5-1 combines with J gene TRBJ2-3; D perhaps matches TRBD2 (6 bases). The length of the CDR3 is 15 residues. Between the trimmed V and J ends, which lost 4 bases and 0 bases, there was a span of 12 bases. Germline loops: CDR1 SGHRS, CDR2 YFSETQ. CDR3 nucleotide sequence: TGCGCCAGCAGCGTTGCTAGCGAGAGCACAGATACGCAGTATTTT. It specifies CASSVASESTDTQYF.

This clonotype was counted a few times. This chain links TRBV7-2 with TRBJ1-2, with 7 bases fitting TRBD1. Germline trimming cut 0 bases from V and 4 bases from J; bases unmatched to any gene: 5. This CDR3 has 15 residues. Germline CDR1 reads SGHTA; CDR2 reads FQGNSA. CDR3 residues: CASSLAPRQGYGYTF. In DNA, the CDR3 is TGTGCCAGCAGCTTAGCTCCCCGACAGGGCTATGGCTACACCTTC.

This clonotype showed up just a few times. The chain uses TRBV12-3 or TRBV12-4 and TRBJ2-7; D not resolved. The CDR3 runs 13 residues. V shed 6 bases and J shed 6 bases, with 15 bases lying between them. The CDR3 reads CASRGTSTGEQYF. CDR3 nucleotide sequence: TGTGCCAGCAGGGGCACGTCGACGGGCGAGCAGTACTTC.

This clonotype was seen a handful of times. The V and J genes are TRBV5-1 and TRBJ2-7; D call uncertain. Germline CDR1 reads SGHRS; CDR2 reads YFSETQ. This CDR3 region has 15 residues. V shed 0 bases and J shed 3 bases, with 13 bases lying between them. The CDR3 loop is CASSLGDPKGYEQYF. The CDR3 DNA reads as TGCGCCAGCAGCTTGGGTGATCCCAAGGGCTACGAGCAGTACTTC.